A selection of T cell receptor beta chains follows, all from one sample in a study of CD8 T cells in ankylosing spondylitis. TCRdb analysed the 5' RACE reads with MiXCR anew, one entry per CDR3 protein. In the table there are 200,000 to 300,000 distinct CDR3 sequences, 20% to 30% of which are singletons. The sequenced sample was blood, either unsorted or a sorted T cell fraction (not recorded which). Receptors originate from a male donor with ankylosing spondylitis or in good health (not recorded which). Each CDR3 is given with its conserved first and last residue. Each record gives: clone size, V gene, J gene, D gene, CDR3 DNA, CDR3 protein. A D gene is named only where the DNA matches it firmly. Not every row has a clone size; where given, it reads once, few, many or a size class.

clone size: NA
V gene: TRBV27
J gene: TRBJ2-1
D gene: NA
CDR3 DNA: TGTGCCAGCAGTTTGTTCAGGGGGGAGAATGAGCAGTTCTTC
CDR3 protein: CASSLFRGENEQFF

clone size: NA
V gene: TRBV7-2
J gene: TRBJ2-1
D gene: NA
CDR3 DNA: TGTGCCAGCAGTTTTAGCGGTTCCTACAATGAGCAGTTCTTC
CDR3 protein: CASSFSGSYNEQFF

clone size: NA
V gene: TRBV29-1
J gene: TRBJ2-7
D gene: NA
CDR3 DNA: TGCAGCGCTCGGGGCAGACGGGGCGAGCAGTACTTC
CDR3 protein: CSARGRRGEQYF

clone size: many
V gene: TRBV6-1
J gene: TRBJ2-7
D gene: NA
CDR3 DNA: TGTGCCAGCAGTGAACTTCGACAGGACGAGCAGTACTTC
CDR3 protein: CASSELRQDEQYF

clone size: many
V gene: TRBV12-3/TRBV12-4
J gene: TRBJ1-1
D gene: NA
CDR3 DNA: TGTGCCAGCAGTTTAGACAGGCTAAACACTGAAGCTTTCTTT
CDR3 protein: CASSLDRLNTEAFF

clone size: few
V gene: TRBV29-1
J gene: TRBJ2-3
D gene: NA
CDR3 DNA: TGCAGCGTTGAAGATTGGGGTACCACAGATACGCAGTATTTT
CDR3 protein: CSVEDWGTTDTQYF

clone size: few
V gene: TRBV5-5
J gene: TRBJ2-1
D gene: NA
CDR3 DNA: TGTGCCAGCAGCTCAAGGCTTAGTGAGCAGTTCTTC
CDR3 protein: CASSSRLSEQFF

clone size: many
V gene: TRBV20-1
J gene: TRBJ2-7
D gene: TRBD1
CDR3 DNA: TGCAGTGCCCATGTGATGGGCAGGGGGCAAGTCGAGCAGTACTTC
CDR3 protein: CSAHVMGRGQVEQYF

clone size: many
V gene: TRBV20-1
J gene: TRBJ2-7
D gene: NA
CDR3 DNA: TGCAGTGCTAGAGGGCAGGTCGGGTGGTACGAGCAGTACTTC
CDR3 protein: CSARGQVGWYEQYF

clone size: NA
V gene: TRBV20-1
J gene: TRBJ2-7
D gene: NA
CDR3 DNA: TGCAGTGCCCAGGCCACGGACCTCTACGAGCAGTACTTC
CDR3 protein: CSAQATDLYEQYF

clone size: many
V gene: TRBV7-9
J gene: TRBJ1-1
D gene: NA
CDR3 DNA: TGTGCCAGCAGCTTAGTAGAGAACACTGAAGCTTTCTTT
CDR3 protein: CASSLVENTEAFF

clone size: NA
V gene: TRBV7-9
J gene: TRBJ2-1
D gene: TRBD1
CDR3 DNA: TGTGCCAGCAGCGTAGACAGGGCCACCTACAATGAGCAGTTCTTC
CDR3 protein: CASSVDRATYNEQFF

clone size: NA
V gene: TRBV20-1
J gene: TRBJ1-1
D gene: NA
CDR3 DNA: TGCAGTGCTAGAGGTAACGGGTATCAGAACACTGAAGCTTTCTTT
CDR3 protein: CSARGNGYQNTEAFF

clone size: many
V gene: TRBV20-1
J gene: TRBJ1-6
D gene: TRBD1
CDR3 DNA: TGCAGTGCTAGACCCACGACAGGGGATTCACCCCTCCACTTT
CDR3 protein: CSARPTTGDSPLHF

clone size: NA
V gene: TRBV6-1
J gene: TRBJ2-2
D gene: TRBD2
CDR3 DNA: TGTGCCAGCACCAAGGGAGGGAGCACCGGGGAGCTGTTTTTT
CDR3 protein: CASTKGGSTGELFF

clone size: many
V gene: TRBV14
J gene: TRBJ1-1
D gene: NA
CDR3 DNA: TGTGCCAGCAGCCAAGGCCTACTGGGAGCTTTCTTT
CDR3 protein: CASSQGLLGAFF

clone size: many
V gene: TRBV20-1
J gene: TRBJ2-3
D gene: TRBD2
CDR3 DNA: TGCAGTGCTAGTTTCGGGACTAGCTTCAGGGATACGCAGTATTTT
CDR3 protein: CSASFGTSFRDTQYF

clone size: many
V gene: TRBV7-9
J gene: TRBJ1-1
D gene: NA
CDR3 DNA: TGTGCCAGCCACAAATCTGGAAGGAACACTGAAGCTTTCTTT
CDR3 protein: CASHKSGRNTEAFF

clone size: NA
V gene: TRBV6-1
J gene: TRBJ2-7
D gene: NA
CDR3 DNA: TGTGCCAGCAGCCTAAAAACAGGGTTTTTCGCCCACGAGCAGTACTTC
CDR3 protein: CASSLKTGFFAHEQYF

clone size: many
V gene: TRBV12-3/TRBV12-4
J gene: TRBJ2-1
D gene: NA
CDR3 DNA: TGTGCCAGCAGTTTTGAGGCGAGCTACAATGAGCAGTTCTTC
CDR3 protein: CASSFEASYNEQFF

clone size: many
V gene: TRBV20-1
J gene: TRBJ2-1
D gene: TRBD2
CDR3 DNA: TGCAGTGCACCTCGGGCTAGCGGGGGAGCCTATCCGCAGTTCTTC
CDR3 protein: CSAPRASGGAYPQFF

clone size: many
V gene: TRBV5-1
J gene: TRBJ2-3
D gene: NA
CDR3 DNA: TGCGCCAGCAGCTTGTTTGGTGGAGATACGCAGTATTTT
CDR3 protein: CASSLFGGDTQYF

clone size: NA
V gene: TRBV9
J gene: TRBJ2-7
D gene: TRBD1
CDR3 DNA: TGTGCCAGCAGCTTGCGGGACAGGGGTTACTACGAGCAGTACTTC
CDR3 protein: CASSLRDRGYYEQYF

clone size: NA
V gene: TRBV6-1
J gene: TRBJ2-6
D gene: NA
CDR3 DNA: TGTGCCAGCAGCCCCTTTATCTCTGGGGCCAACGTCCTGACTTTC
CDR3 protein: CASSPFISGANVLTF

clone size: many
V gene: TRBV18
J gene: TRBJ2-7
D gene: TRBD2
CDR3 DNA: TGTGCCAGCTCATTAGCGGGGGGGAACTACGAGCAGTACTTC
CDR3 protein: CASSLAGGNYEQYF

clone size: NA
V gene: TRBV10-3
J gene: TRBJ2-3
D gene: NA
CDR3 DNA: TGTGCCATCAGTGAGCGTAGGGGGGCTGGAGATACGCAGTATTTT
CDR3 protein: CAISERRGAGDTQYF

clone size: NA
V gene: TRBV21-1
J gene: TRBJ2-7
D gene: NA
CDR3 DNA: TGTGCCAGCATCCCGGATGGGGTCCACGAGCAGTACTTC
CDR3 protein: CASIPDGVHEQYF

clone size: few
V gene: TRBV6-6
J gene: TRBJ1-1
D gene: TRBD1
CDR3 DNA: TGTGCCAGCAGCCCTAAACAGGGGACAGCTTTCTTT
CDR3 protein: CASSPKQGTAFF

clone size: many
V gene: TRBV5-6
J gene: TRBJ1-5
D gene: NA
CDR3 DNA: TGTGCCAGCAGCTTGAGAGGAAACAATCAGCCCCAGCATTTT
CDR3 protein: CASSLRGNNQPQHF

clone size: NA
V gene: TRBV20-1
J gene: TRBJ2-3
D gene: NA
CDR3 DNA: TGCAGTGCTTTTGGGGGGGCTACTAGCACAGATACGCAGTATTTT
CDR3 protein: CSAFGGATSTDTQYF

clone size: NA
V gene: TRBV2
J gene: TRBJ2-5
D gene: NA
CDR3 DNA: TGTGCCAGCAGTGGGTGGGTCGGGGAGACCCAGTACTTC
CDR3 protein: CASSGWVGETQYF

clone size: many
V gene: TRBV29-1
J gene: TRBJ2-1
D gene: TRBD2
CDR3 DNA: TGCAGCGTTGAAGGGCGGGGGTCGGCGCGGGATGAGCAGTTCTTC
CDR3 protein: CSVEGRGSARDEQFF